A selection of T cell receptor beta chains follows, all from one sample in a study of cytotoxic CD8 clonotypes in ibrutinib-treated CLL. Libraries were prepared by immunoSEQ multiplex PCR; TCRdb keeps only in-frame clonotypes and omits some of them. The sample contains approximately 340,000 clones, 67% of which appear only once. The sample was PBMCs, taken after 36 months of ibrutinib treatment. The receptors originated from a human donor with chronic lymphocytic leukemia. The CDR3 runs from the conserved cysteine through the conserved F or W. Fields, in order: D gene, clone size, J gene, V gene, CDR3 DNA, CDR3 protein. A D gene is named only where the DNA matches it firmly. Clone size is stated in some rows and not others, as once, few, many or a class when expanded.

>.|.|TRBJ1-4|TRBV6-1
TGTGCCAGCAGTGGGGGGGGTGAAAAACTGTTTTTT
CASSGGGEKLFF
>TRBD1|.|TRBJ1-5|TRBV28
TGTGCCAGCAGTTTGGGGACAGTAGTTCAGCCCCAGCATTTT
CASSLGTVVQPQHF
>.|.|TRBJ1-2|TRBV28
TGTGCCAGTTCGGGGCGGGTGTCTCTCTATGGCTACACCTTC
CASSGRVSLYGYTF
>.|few|TRBJ2-7|TRBV7-9
TGTGCCAGCAGCTTGGGACGGAGCTCCTACGAGCAGTACTTC
CASSLGRSSYEQYF
>.|.|TRBJ2-7|TRBV4-2
TGTGCCAGCAGCCAAGATTGGAACCCTCCGGCGGTACACTTC
CASSQDWNPPAVHF
>.|.|TRBJ1-2|TRBV6-1
TGTGCCAGCAGTCGACAGGAGAACTATGGCTACACCTTC
CASSRQENYGYTF
>.|once|TRBJ2-2|TRBV5-4
TGTGCCAGCAGCTTGGCCAGGAGGCCCGGGGAGCTGTTTTTT
CASSLARRPGELFF
>.|.|TRBJ2-2|TRBV9
TGTGCCAGCAGCGTCAGGAGCGGGAACACCGGGGAGCTGTTTTTT
CASSVRSGNTGELFF
>.|once|TRBJ1-6|TRBV20-1
TGCAGTGCAGGGGTGGGATTGGCCCTCCACTTT
CSAGVGLALHF
>.|.|TRBJ2-7|TRBV4-3
TGCGCCAGCAGCCAAGGAGACAGCTCCTACGAGCAGTACTTC
CASSQGDSSYEQYF
>.|.|TRBJ2-7|TRBV27
TGTGCCAGCAGTTTAATAGGAAGTTACGAGCAGTACTTC
CASSLIGSYEQYF
>.|.|TRBJ1-1|TRBV19
TGTGCCAGTACCCCATCCCGTCCGGACGGGAACACTGAAGCTTTCTTT
CASTPSRPDGNTEAFF
>TRBD1|.|TRBJ1-1|TRBV6-5
TGTGCCAGCAACAGACAGGGGGTCACTGAAGCTTTCTTT
CASNRQGVTEAFF
>.|once|TRBJ2-6|TRBV4-3
TGCGCCAGCAGCCAAGGGGCGGGGACTGGGGCCAACGTCCTGACTTTC
CASSQGAGTGANVLTF
>TRBD2|.|TRBJ2-7|TRBV7-3
TGTGCCAGCAGCTTAACCGGAGCGGGAGGGCTTCGCGAGCAGTACTTC
CASSLTGAGGLREQYF
>TRBD1|.|TRBJ1-2|TRBV5-1
TGCGCCAGCAGCTCCTCGCCGGGACAGGGGGCAGGAGCAGGTTACTATGGCTACACCTTC
CASSSSPGQGAGAGYYGYTF
>TRBD2|.|TRBJ2-1|TRBV2
TGTGCCAGCAGTGAAGCCCGGACTAGCGGGGGGGGCAATGAGCAGTTCTTC
CASSEARTSGGGNEQFF
>.|.|TRBJ1-3|TRBV6-1
TGTGCCAGCAGTGAGTCGGGAAGCTCTGGAAACACCATATATTTT
CASSESGSSGNTIYF
>TRBD1|.|TRBJ2-7|TRBV27
TGTGCCAGCAGTCCCCGTAGGACAGGGGTCCACGAGCAGTACTTC
CASSPRRTGVHEQYF
>TRBD1|.|TRBJ2-7|TRBV10-3
TGTGCCACCACAGGGGGCGGCGAGCAGTACTTC
CATTGGGEQYF
>.|.|TRBJ2-2|TRBV6-5
TGTGCCAGCAACGAGCAGGGAAACACCGGGGAGCTGTTTTTT
CASNEQGNTGELFF
>.|.|TRBJ2-3|TRBV5-1
TGCGCCAGCAGCTGGCTCACAGATACGCAGTATTTT
CASSWLTDTQYF
>TRBD2|.|TRBJ2-5|TRBV11-1
TGTGCCAGCAGCTTACGCTCTAGCGGGAGCTGGGAGACCCAGTACTTC
CASSLRSSGSWETQYF
>.|.|TRBJ2-7|TRBV4-1
TGCGCCAGCAGCCAAGAAGGGCGGGCATCTTACGAGCAGTACTTC
CASSQEGRASYEQYF
>.|.|TRBJ1-6|TRBV7-8
TGTGCCAGCAGTCGACGCTCTTCGTCACCCCTCCACTTT
CASSRRSSSPLHF
>TRBD1|.|TRBJ1-2|TRBV28
TGTGCCAGCAGTTTGACAGGACAGGGGCCCTATGGCTACACCTTC
CASSLTGQGPYGYTF
>.|.|TRBJ1-1|TRBV29-1
TGCAGCGTTGTTAATGGGGGGCTAATGAACACTGAAGCTTTCTTT
CSVVNGGLMNTEAFF
>TRBD1|.|TRBJ2-7|TRBV5-1
TGCGCCAGCAGCTTGGCGGGACAGGGTTTTCTTCGTGGCTACGAGCAGTACTTC
CASSLAGQGFLRGYEQYF
>.|.|TRBJ2-4|TRBV2
TGTGCCAGCAGTGTGGGGAAATGGACCAAAAACATTCAGTACTTC
CASSVGKWTKNIQYF
>.|few|TRBJ2-5|TRBV10-1
TGCGCCAGCAGTGTAGGGGGTAGGGAGACCCAGTACTTC
CASSVGGRETQYF
>.|.|TRBJ1-5|TRBV4-2
TGTGCCAGCAGCCAAGACGTAAGGGGAAACAATCAGCCCCAGCATTTT
CASSQDVRGNNQPQHF
>TRBD1|.|TRBJ1-1|TRBV13
TGTGCCAGCAGCCATACAGGGGGCACTGAAGCTTTCTTT
CASSHTGGTEAFF
>.|.|TRBJ2-1|TRBV4-1
TGCGCCAGCAGCCAATTGACTTCAACGCCGCTTAATGAGCAGTTCTTC
CASSQLTSTPLNEQFF
>TRBD1|.|TRBJ2-7|TRBV11-1
TGTGCCAGCAGCTCCGGGACAGGTCGCTACGAGCAGTACTTC
CASSSGTGRYEQYF
>TRBD2|.|TRBJ2-1|TRBV4-3
TGCGCCAGCAGCCCTGACACCGGACTAGCGGGCTCCTACAATGAGCAGTTCTTC
CASSPDTGLAGSYNEQFF
>TRBD1|.|TRBJ2-7|TRBV2
TGTGCCAGCAGTAGAGACAGGGGCAGCTACGAGCAGTACTTC
CASSRDRGSYEQYF
>.|.|TRBJ2-1|TRBV27
TGTGCCAGCAGTCCCACAGGGTTCTCCTACAATGAGCAGTTCTTC
CASSPTGFSYNEQFF
>.|.|TRBJ2-3|TRBV6-1
TGTGCCAGCAGAGAAGGGTCCGGTACGCAGTATTTT
CASREGSGTQYF
>.|.|TRBJ1-1|TRBV6-1
TGTGCCAGCAGTGATACGGGCCGGGGCACTGAAGCTTTCTTT
CASSDTGRGTEAFF
>.|.|TRBJ2-7|TRBV29-1
TGCAGCGTCGAGCCGTCGGGACCCGACTACGAGCAGTACTTC
CSVEPSGPDYEQYF
>TRBD1|.|TRBJ1-1|TRBV6-5
TGTGCCAGCAGCTACAGGGGGAACACTGAAGCTTTCTTT
CASSYRGNTEAFF
>.|.|TRBJ1-1|TRBV10-1
TGCGCCAGCAGTGAAGGTCGCTGGTTTGGGAACACTGAAGCTTTCTTT
CASSEGRWFGNTEAFF
>.|.|TRBJ2-7|TRBV11-2
TGTGCCAGCAGCTCGGGGTACTCCTACGAGCAGTACTTC
CASSSGYSYEQYF
>.|.|TRBJ1-5|TRBV5-6
TGTGCCAGCAGCGGCGGCCTCTTAGACCAGCCCCAGCATTTT
CASSGGLLDQPQHF
>TRBD2|.|TRBJ2-3|TRBV28
TGTGCCAGCAGTTTAAGCGGGGGGGGGACAGATACGCAGTATTTT
CASSLSGGGTDTQYF
>.|few|TRBJ2-1|TRBV4-3
TGCGCCAGCAGCCAAAACGGGGATCCTTACAATGAGCAGTTCTTC
CASSQNGDPYNEQFF
>.|once|TRBJ2-1|TRBV6-1
TGTGCCAGCAGTGAATTTCCCCTCCTCAGCCCCTACAATGAGCAGTTCTTC
CASSEFPLLSPYNEQFF
>TRBD1|.|TRBJ1-2|TRBV7-8
TGTGCCAGCAGCAGAATGGGACAGGGGGCTGGCTACACCTTC
CASSRMGQGAGYTF
>TRBD2|.|TRBJ2-1|TRBV29-1
TGCAGCGACACGCATACGTGGACTAGCGTCTCCTACAATGAGCAGTTCTTC
CSDTHTWTSVSYNEQFF
>TRBD1|.|TRBJ2-7|TRBV2
TGTGCCAGCAGGGAACAGGGGGTGGGGGAGCAGTACTTC
CASREQGVGEQYF
>TRBD1|.|TRBJ2-1|TRBV9
TGTGCCAGCGGGACAGGGGAATACAATGAGCAGTTCTTC
CASGTGEYNEQFF
>.|.|TRBJ2-1|TRBV19
TGTGCCAGTAGGAGAAGCGGCTACTCCTACAATGAGCAGTTCTTC
CASRRSGYSYNEQFF
>TRBD1|.|TRBJ2-1|TRBV11-3
TGTGCCAGCAGCCAACAGGGGGCGAGGCAGTTCTTC
CASSQQGARQFF
>.|.|TRBJ2-7|TRBV7-8
TGTGCCAGCAGCTTAGTTCAGGGTTCCTACGAGCAGTACTTC
CASSLVQGSYEQYF
>.|.|TRBJ1-1|TRBV5-1
TGCGCCAGCAGCTTAATGACGACAGCGGGGGACACTGAAGCTTTCTTT
CASSLMTTAGDTEAFF
>.|few|TRBJ2-7|TRBV27
TGTGCCAGCAGTCCTCATCCCGCCAGGGCCTACGAGCAGTACTTC
CASSPHPARAYEQYF
>.|.|TRBJ1-2|TRBV11-1
TGTGCCAGCAGCGCCGAGACAGGACCCGGCGATGGCTACACCTTC
CASSAETGPGDGYTF
>TRBD1|.|TRBJ1-1|TRBV7-6
TGTGCCAGCAGCTTAGTGGGACAGGCCTTCGGCAAGACTGAAGCTTTCTTT
CASSLVGQAFGKTEAFF
>.|.|TRBJ2-1|TRBV27
TGTGCCAGCAGTTTAGAGGGCTGGTCCTACAATGAGCAGTTCTTC
CASSLEGWSYNEQFF
>.|.|TRBJ2-3|TRBV6-5
TGTGCCAGCAGCCGAGAGTTTGGGAGTACGCAGTATTTT
CASSREFGSTQYF